This TCR beta chain stems from a study of blood T cell repertoires in COVID-19 (dated by TCRdb to the early 2020s). Context from the whole study: The collaborator samples originated in the United States, Italy and Spain and spanned the acute and convalescent phases of COVID-19. The prospective study material was composed of cDNA or gDNA derived from T cells, B-cell-depleted T cells, or PBMCs. Subjects who had been exposed to COVID-19, were actively infected with it, or had recovered from it provided the deeply sampled blood TCRbeta repertoires that made up the dataset. A freely available public database, intended as a resource for researchers studying the immune response to SARS-CoV-2, is where the repertoires were released. The samples were drawn from two sources: the first 160 participants of the ongoing ImmuneRACE study, and fewer than 1,500 subjects contributed by 6 global collaborators. Sample metadata almost always included a de-identified subject ID, COVID-19 status, age in years and sex. Where available, HLA class I and class II types were taken from metadata supplied by the sample provider and were not determined by assay-based typing.

The CDR3 runs 15 amino acids, cysteine and phenylalanine included. The only DNA kept is the CDR3, 45 bases in frame from the first base. CDR1 and CDR2 are drawn from the germline V gene: MDHEN, SYDVKM. Deletion took 2 bases off V and 6 bases off J, with a span of 11 bases between the germline ends. TCRbeta CDR3 regions were amplified from genomic DNA by means of the immunoSEQ Assay, a bias-controlled multiplex PCR. Regarding the original processing steps: The number of nucleated cells in each sample was estimated from the amplification of reference gene primers within the assay. Sequence reads were collapsed and filtered to measure the absolute abundance of every unique TCRbeta CDR3 rearrangement. For each sample, productive Simpson clonality was calculated by taking the square root of Simpson's diversity index across productive rearrangements. TCRdb limited this immuneACCESS table to in-frame rearrangements with V and J called. A share of clones is missing; checked studies link under half to unresolved V genes, and the rest is unexplained. V and J calls plus clone size are reproduced from that table; the DNA served to infer D and trimming. A total of roughly 290,000 clones appear in this sample, around 88% of them only once. The ten largest clones add up to roughly 6.3% of the sample.

Comments on this clone: This receptor's antigen is unknown. No per-base quality is available; no much larger clone lies one base away.

The research as a whole found: The amount of clinical and demographic metadata varied by source and participant and was provided uncurated.

Participants in the prospective study were aged about 18 to 95 years, lived in some 24 United States geographic areas, and enrolled through a virtual design. To assign participants to cohorts, the prospective study relied on clinical history that participants themselves reported in a screening survey and a study questionnaire. For ImmuneRACE Cohort 3, a participant was defined as recovered based on two consecutive negative NP/OP PCR tests, clearance by a healthcare professional, or resolution of symptoms. Each participant in the prospective study had whole blood, serum and a nasopharyngeal or oropharyngeal swab collected by mobile phlebotomists. Participants in the prospective study had the option to provide additional blood draws and questionnaires over a roughly 2-month period. Prospective study blood samples were shipped either frozen or at room temperature before DNA extraction.

The chain employs TRBV28 and TRBJ1-6; the D segment cannot be called with confidence. This sequence originates from a woman in her forties who had recovered from COVID-19. The material sequenced was PBMCs or T cells enriched from blood (not recorded which). The DNA sequence is TGTGCCAGCAGTTTACCGGGGTTAGCTAATTCACCCCTCCACTTT. It is translated as CASSLPGLANSPLHF.